These 3 T cell receptor beta chains came from one sample sequenced in a study of T cell clones after liver transplantation. Repertoires were generated with immunoSEQ multiplex PCR, while TCRdb's copy carries only in-frame clones and drops some. The sample carries about 60,000 clones, over 55% recorded once. The sample was CD4+ T cells from blood, taken before liver transplant. The receptors stem from a human donor who received a liver transplant.

The genes are TRBV19 and TRBJ1-2, with D tentatively TRBD1 (5 bases). V lost 10 bases and J lost 4, with 19 bases in between. The CDR3 is made up of 14 amino acids. The germline V gene encodes CDR1 LNHDA and CDR2 SQIVND (reference sequence). The CDR3 coding sequence is TGTGCCACTCAGTCCAGGGTAAAGGGCTATGGCTACACCTTC. Its translation is CATQSRVKGYGYTF.

The chain recombines TRBV25-1 with TRBJ1-2; a weak D match, TRBD1 (6 bases). V was shortened by 0 bases and J by 7 bases, with 12 bases between the two germline ends. The CDR3 length is 14 residues. CDR1 MGHDK and CDR2 SYGVNS come from the germline V gene. CDR3 sequence reads: CASSEYTGPAGYTF. CDR3 nucleotides: TGTGCCAGCAGTGAATACACAGGGCCTGCTGGCTACACCTTC.

This clone was seen just once. The genes are TRBV28 and TRBJ2-5; 7 bases agree with TRBD1. The CDR3 has 14 residues. Germline-derived CDR1 and CDR2 are MDHEN and SYDVKM. V shed 4 bases, J shed 3 bases, and the junction held 5 bases outside the gene matches. The CDR3 DNA reads as TGTGCCAGCAGTTCCCAGCAGGGGGAAGAGACCCAGTACTTC. Protein: CASSSQQGEETQYF.